A selection of T cell receptor beta chains follows, all from one sample in a study of cytomegalovirus exposure and HLA in healthy donors. The data were produced by immunoSEQ multiplex PCR, yet TCRdb's version contains in-frame clones alone and is incomplete. This table holds 110,000 or so clones, roughly 80% found once. The sequenced sample was PBMCs. Every receptor here comes from a woman between 40 and 55 years old in good health and CMV-seropositive. The CDR3 runs from the conserved cysteine through the conserved F or W. The D gene is left open where the match is weak. Clone size is given for some rows only: seen once, a few or many times, or a class if the clone is expanded.

D | size | J | V | DNA | CDR3
TRBD1 | NA | TRBJ2-1 | TRBV6-1 | TGTGCCAGCAGTGATACAGGGGGGTTTTACAATGAGCAGTTCTTC | CASSDTGGFYNEQFF
TRBD1 | NA | TRBJ1-2 | TRBV2 | TGTGCCAGCAGTGGGACAGGGGACTATGGCTACACCTTC | CASSGTGDYGYTF
NA | NA | TRBJ2-5 | TRBV7-7 | TGTGCTAGCTCCCCCACAGCTATCCAAGAGACCCAGTACTTC | CASSPTAIQETQYF
NA | NA | TRBJ1-3 | TRBV6-6 | TGTGCCAGCAGGGAGGTGGGCGGAAACACCATATATTTT | CASREVGGNTIYF
NA | NA | TRBJ2-3 | TRBV10-2 | TGCGCCAGCAGTGAGTTAAGACGGGGGACCACAGATACGCAGTATTTT | CASSELRRGTTDTQYF
NA | NA | TRBJ1-2 | TRBV5-5 | TGTGCCAGCAGCCAACAGGCTAACTATGGCTACACCTTC | CASSQQANYGYTF
NA | NA | TRBJ2-3 | TRBV29-1 | TGCAGCGGACGACACAGGGCCGGGACAGATACGCAGTATTTT | CSGRHRAGTDTQYF
NA | few | TRBJ1-1 | TRBV5-7 | TGTGCCAGCAGCTTGGTGGGTGCGCGGGTGACTGAAGCTTTCTTT | CASSLVGARVTEAFF
TRBD2 | few | TRBJ2-7 | TRBV5-5 | TGTGCCAGCAGTCCCGAATCGGGGACTAGCTCCTACGAGCAGTACTTC | CASSPESGTSSYEQYF
NA | NA | TRBJ1-1 | TRBV7-8 | TGTGCCAGCAGCCGGACCGGGACACGGGACCCACGCGAGGGGGCTTTCTTT | CASSRTGTRDPREGAFF
NA | few | TRBJ2-5 | TRBV5-1 | TGCGCCAGCAGCCCCAACCAAGAGACCCAGTACTTC | CASSPNQETQYF
NA | NA | TRBJ1-3 | TRBV18 | TGTGCCAGCTCACTCACAGGGTTAAACACCATATATTTT | CASSLTGLNTIYF
NA | many | TRBJ1-3 | TRBV6-1 | TGTGCCAGCAGTGAAGGCCACAGGGTTGGAAACACCATATATTTT | CASSEGHRVGNTIYF